Detailed here is one T cell receptor beta chain. The assay was immunoSEQ multiplex PCR, and TCRdb's table has in-frame clones only and misses some. Counted here are approximately 440,000 clones, around 88% occurring once; the ten biggest clones make up around 12%. This entry is derived from a study of blood T cell repertoires in COVID-19. The wider study: Acute-phase and convalescent COVID-19 samples originated in the United States, Italy and Spain. PBMCs, B-cell-depleted T cells, or T cells were the source of the cDNA or gDNA that made up the material.

In germline, CDR1 is SGHDN, CDR2 FVKESK. CDR3 size: 16 residues. V lost 4 bases to trimming and J lost 0 bases, with 13 bases between them. Material for sequencing was peripheral blood. The chain joins TRBV14 to TRBJ2-1; unclear D gene. The clonotype comes from a woman in her 50s with COVID-19, enrolled during active disease. The CDR3: CASSPTTQNSYNEQFF. CDR3 nucleotides: TGTGCCAGCAGCCCAACAACCCAGAACTCCTACAATGAGCAGTTCTTC.